This is a list of T cell receptor beta chains from one sample in a study of T-cell memory formation after mild COVID-19. A single record per CDR3 protein comes from TCRdb applying MiXCR to the 5' RACE reads. The sample lists roughly 410,000 distinct CDR3 sequences, 20% to 30% occurring once. Sequencing input: PBMCs or a T cell subset sorted from them (not recorded which). Every receptor here comes from an adult woman who had mild COVID-19 (a few samples of this study predate the infection). Cell type and time point are not known. The CDR3 runs from the conserved cysteine through the conserved F or W. The order of the fields is J gene, clone size, D gene, V gene, CDR3 protein, CDR3 DNA. D genes are given only for firm matches. Clone size, where shown, is once, few, many, or a class for clones that have expanded.

J gene: TRBJ2-2; clone size: once; D gene: TRBD1; V gene: TRBV3-1; CDR3 protein: CASRRKRAQGVGTVELFF; CDR3 DNA: TGTGCCAGCAGGCGTAAAAGAGCGCAGGGGGTCGGCACCGTGGAGCTGTTTTTT
J gene: TRBJ2-1; clone size: .; D gene: .; V gene: TRBV12-3/TRBV12-4; CDR3 protein: CASSRRTAGPEFF; CDR3 DNA: TGTGCCAGCAGCCGCCGAACTGCGGGACCCGAGTTCTTC
J gene: TRBJ1-2; clone size: .; D gene: TRBD1; V gene: TRBV6-5; CDR3 protein: CASSYGTASYGYTF; CDR3 DNA: TGTGCCAGCAGTTACGGGACAGCGAGCTATGGCTACACCTTC
J gene: TRBJ1-2; clone size: .; D gene: .; V gene: TRBV27; CDR3 protein: CASSSGGRGARGYTF; CDR3 DNA: TGTGCCAGCAGTTCCGGCGGGAGGGGCGCGAGGGGCTACACCTTC
J gene: TRBJ1-1; clone size: .; D gene: .; V gene: TRBV12-3/TRBV12-4; CDR3 protein: CASSYRVGTEAFF; CDR3 DNA: TGTGCCAGCAGCTACAGGGTAGGGACTGAAGCTTTCTTT
J gene: TRBJ2-1; clone size: .; D gene: TRBD2; V gene: TRBV24-1; CDR3 protein: CATSRLANEQFF; CDR3 DNA: TGTGCCACCAGCAGACTAGCGAATGAGCAGTTCTTC
J gene: TRBJ2-1; clone size: .; D gene: TRBD2; V gene: TRBV12-3/TRBV12-4; CDR3 protein: CASSLYPGREFF; CDR3 DNA: TGTGCCAGCAGTTTATATCCAGGGAGGGAGTTCTTC
J gene: TRBJ2-2; clone size: few; D gene: .; V gene: TRBV6-1; CDR3 protein: CASSEQSGLIAGELFF; CDR3 DNA: TGTGCCAGCAGTGAACAGTCAGGGTTGATAGCCGGGGAGCTGTTTTTT
J gene: TRBJ2-7; clone size: .; D gene: .; V gene: TRBV15; CDR3 protein: CATSKEDLLASSYEQYF; CDR3 DNA: TGTGCCACCAGCAAGGAGGACCTACTAGCAAGTTCCTACGAGCAGTACTTC
J gene: TRBJ2-7; clone size: few; D gene: TRBD2; V gene: TRBV27; CDR3 protein: CASSLLAGGLNYEQYF; CDR3 DNA: TGTGCCAGCAGTCTACTAGCGGGGGGACTAAACTACGAGCAGTACTTC
J gene: TRBJ2-3; clone size: .; D gene: .; V gene: TRBV7-8; CDR3 protein: CASSNPRGADTQYF; CDR3 DNA: TGTGCCAGCAGCAATCCGAGGGGGGCAGATACGCAGTATTTT
J gene: TRBJ1-1; clone size: .; D gene: .; V gene: TRBV12-3/TRBV12-4; CDR3 protein: CASSAYRANTEAFF; CDR3 DNA: TGTGCCAGCAGTGCCTACAGGGCGAACACTGAAGCTTTCTTT
J gene: TRBJ2-2; clone size: once; D gene: TRBD2; V gene: TRBV11-2; CDR3 protein: CASSHLPGTSGRKEAGELFF; CDR3 DNA: TGTGCCAGCAGCCACTTACCCGGGACTAGCGGGAGGAAAGAGGCCGGGGAGCTGTTTTTT
J gene: TRBJ1-3; clone size: .; D gene: TRBD1; V gene: TRBV20-1; CDR3 protein: CSATLNRGRYTIYF; CDR3 DNA: TGCAGTGCAACGCTCAACAGGGGGCGATACACCATATATTTT
J gene: TRBJ1-2; clone size: few; D gene: .; V gene: TRBV10-3; CDR3 protein: CAISDTGGGSNYGYTF; CDR3 DNA: TGTGCCATCAGTGACACAGGAGGGGGAAGTAACTATGGCTACACCTTC